This paragraph covers one T cell receptor beta chain sequence. The specificity of this receptor is unknown. No much larger clonotype is one base removed from it; base qualities were not supplied. The data were taken from a study of T cells generated in artificial thymic organoids (dated by TCRdb to 2016 to 2017). The study in broad terms: The study compared TCR alpha and beta CDR3 repertoires of CD8 single positive T cells derived from in vitro artificial thymic organoids with the repertoires of thymic and peripheral blood naive CD8 T cells. Displayed repertoire sequencing data were described as representative of three independent experiments. The paper as a whole reports these results and caveats: Organoid-derived CD8 single positive T cells showed physiological TCR clonotype diversity comparable to thymic and blood naive CD8 T cells.

Non-mobilized peripheral blood was obtained from healthy adult donors. Enrichment of primary CD8+ T cells was done with magnetic beads from the Miltenyi CD8+ T cell Isolation Kit. Naive CD8 T cells from blood were sorted by FACS as CD3+TCRalphabeta+CD8+CD45RO-CCR7+ cells prior to RNA extraction. For each sample, total RNA was purified from around 40,000 to 200,000 sorted cells using the RNeasy Micro kit, and RNA quality was checked on an Agilent RNA 6000 Nano chip. TCRalpha and TCRbeta libraries were amplified separately by semi-nested PCR with Advantage 2 and reverse primers in the TRAC or TRBC constant regions. The amount of total RNA used for first-strand cDNA synthesis ranged from roughly 3 to 500 ng. TCR cDNA libraries were made by 5'-RACE with the SMARTer PCR cDNA Synthesis kit, using a poly-dT primer for first-strand synthesis. Each semi-nested reverse primer in the constant region carried a 5-nucleotide sample-specific barcode, and the resulting products were cleaned up with the Zymo DNA Clean and Concentrator-5 kit. Up to ten barcoded samples were pooled, ligated to Illumina adaptors and sequenced as 2 x 150 bp paired-end reads on an Illumina MiSeq. In the original analysis: Demultiplexed reads were aligned using BLAT against a custom library containing all human TRAV, TRAJ, TRBV, TRBD and TRBJ combinations from IMGT. The best BLAT hits were picked using pslCDnaFilter (-maxAligns=1, -ignoreIntrons), and custom Perl scripts were used to calculate clonotype frequencies. TCRdb reprocessed the public reads (quality trimming at Q25 with fastp, clone calling with MiXCR) and kept in-frame beta chains. Duplicate CDR3 protein sequences are folded into a single record with the most common DNA and genes. The V and J calls were not made by the authors but by TCRdb's processing. Present in this sample are roughly 3,400 distinct CDR3 sequences, roughly 34% of which were seen just once. 2% to 2.5% of the sample lies in the top ten.

Trimming takes 5 bases from V and 5 bases from J, and the germline ends sit 26 bases apart. From cysteine to phenylalanine, the CDR3 is 18 amino acids long. Left in the record is the CDR3 DNA by itself, 54 bases read in frame from the first base. Per the germline V gene, MGHDK is the CDR1 and SYGVNS is the CDR2. This sequence originates from a human donor who gave cord blood stem cells for thymic organoid culture, a cardiac surgery patient who gave postnatal thymus, or a blood donor (not recorded which). The sequenced sample consisted of naive CD8+ T cells from blood. The meaning of the sample's cell subset or site label: CD3+TCRalphabeta+CD8SP T cells; for blood, CD45RO-CCR7+ naive CD8+ T cells. The sequence joins TRBV25-1 to TRBJ2-3; no confident D gene assignment can be made. Here is the DNA: TGTGCCAGCAGTCACTCCCCTCGTATTGGGGTATCGGAAGATACGCAGTATTTT. It codes for CASSHSPRIGVSEDTQYF.